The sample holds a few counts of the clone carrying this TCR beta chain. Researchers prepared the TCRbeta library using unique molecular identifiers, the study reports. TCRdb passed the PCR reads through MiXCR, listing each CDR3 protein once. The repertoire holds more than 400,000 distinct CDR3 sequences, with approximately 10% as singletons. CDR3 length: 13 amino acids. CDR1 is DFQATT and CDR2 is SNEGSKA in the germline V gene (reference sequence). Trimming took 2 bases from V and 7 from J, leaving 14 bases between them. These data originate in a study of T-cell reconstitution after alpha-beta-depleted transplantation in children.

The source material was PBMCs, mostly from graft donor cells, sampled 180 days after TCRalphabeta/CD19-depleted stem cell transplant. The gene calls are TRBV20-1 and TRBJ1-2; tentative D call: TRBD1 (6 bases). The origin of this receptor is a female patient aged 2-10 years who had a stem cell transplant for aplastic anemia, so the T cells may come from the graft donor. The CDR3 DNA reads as TGCAGTGCTAGATTCCAGGGGAATGGTGGCTACACCTTC. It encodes CSARFQGNGGYTF.